These 15 T cell receptor beta chains originate from one sample sequenced in a study of shared clonotypes between healthy human individuals (dated by TCRdb to 2020 to 2022). Library preparation used the immunoSEQ multiplex PCR assay. TCRdb's version of the immuneACCESS table is confined to in-frame rearrangements and falls short of the full clone set. An unresolved V gene accounts for under half of the shortfall where checked; the remainder is of unknown origin. The sample table contains hundreds of thousands of clones; only one count was recorded for roughly 97% of them. The ten largest account for 0.057% of the sample. Sample: naive CD4+ T cells sorted from blood. The cell subset or site tag for this specimen amounts to: CD45RA+ positively selected. These TCRs come from a woman aged 25 to 39 in good health.

This chain links TRBV5-4 with TRBJ2-5; D is uncertain. The DNA end lines up better with TRBJ2-7; the J call may be wrong. CDR3 length: 14 residues. Germline assignment: CDR1 SGHNT and CDR2 YYREEE (reference sequence). The CDR3 DNA sequence: TGTGCCAGCAGCCCGCGTCCTAGCTCCTACGAGCAGTACTTC. Amino acids: CASSPRPSSYEQYF.

The rearrangement joins TRBV5-1 to TRBJ2-4; TRBD2 is a possible D gene (5 bases). Trimming shortened V by 0 bases and J by 7 bases, and 14 bases separated the two germline ends. The CDR3 is 15 amino acids. Germline loops: CDR1 SGHRS, CDR2 YFSETQ. The CDR3 here is CASSLGVSGTNIQYF. The DNA for the CDR3 is TGCGCCAGCAGCTTGGGAGTCAGCGGCACTAACATTCAGTACTTC.

The chain carries TRBV28 and TRBJ1-5; 9 nucleotides line up with TRBD1. CDR3 length: 16 amino acids. V shed 6 bases, J shed 0 bases, and the junction held 6 bases outside the gene matches. Per germline, CDR1 MDHEN and CDR2 SYDVKM. Written as DNA, the CDR3 is TGTGCCAGCAGACAGGGGGCAGGGTATAGCAATCAGCCCCAGCATTTT. Translated, it gives CASRQGAGYSNQPQHF. Drawing the rest from reference TRBV28 and TRBJ1-5, the complete variable domain is DVKVTQSSRYLVKRTGEKVFLECVQDMDHENMFWYRQDPGLGLRLIYFSYDVKMKEKGDIPEGYSVSREKKERFSLILESASTNQTSMYLCASRQGAGYSNQPQHFGDGTRLSIL.

This sequence joins TRBV19 and TRBJ2-4, with 12 bases that match TRBD2. The germline V gene has CDR1 LNHDA and CDR2 SQIVND (reference sequence). CDR3 length: 17 residues. Trimming took 5 bases from V and 0 from J; bases not matched to a gene: 5. CDR3 in DNA: TGTGCCAGTAGTGGACTAGCGGGACCTATAGCCAAAAACATTCAGTACTTC. It specifies CASSGLAGPIAKNIQYF.

The J gene is TRBJ2-5, the V gene TRBV5-1; 7 bases line up with TRBD2. The J call is uncertain, as TRBJ2-7 better fits the DNA end. Germline values: CDR1 SGHRS, CDR2 YFSETQ. The CDR3 loop spans 18 amino acids. The CDR3 DNA is TGCGCCAGCAGCTTCTCGGTGTATCAGCGGGATACCTCCTACGAGCAGTACTTC. Residues: CASSFSVYQRDTSYEQYF.

The V gene is TRBV28, the J gene TRBJ1-2; D is perhaps TRBD1 (5 bases). The CDR3 is 13 amino acids. CDR1 MDHEN and CDR2 SYDVKM come from the germline V gene. Trimming left V 3 bases short and J 5 bases short, with 10 bases between. The CDR3, as DNA: TGTGCCAGCAGTTTTGGGGCAGTTTATGGCTACACCTTC. This sequence encodes CASSFGAVYGYTF.

The rearrangement links TRBV23-1 to TRBJ2-7; D gene unclear. TRBV23-1 is noted as an ORF with a role that remains uncertain. This CDR3 has 17 amino acids. V dropped 3 bases and J dropped 0 bases, with 18 bases sitting between them. For the CDR3, the DNA is TGCGCCAGCAGTCACCCCCCAGTGAGAGCCGGCTCCTACGAGCAGTACTTC. Residues: CASSHPPVRAGSYEQYF.

The V call is TRBV5-8, the J call TRBJ2-1; 8 nucleotides line up with TRBD2. With 6 bases clipped from V and 6 bases from J, the junction kept 17 bases outside the gene matches. The CDR3 length is 17 residues. Per the germline V gene, CDR1 is SGHTS and CDR2 is YDEGEE. The CDR3 reads CASNFAGASGSPNEQFF. CDR3 nucleotide sequence: TGTGCCAGCAACTTCGCCGGCGCCAGCGGGAGTCCCAATGAGCAGTTCTTC.

V and J are TRBV5-8 and TRBJ2-1; 10 bases line up with TRBD2. The V gene's germline CDR1 is SGHTS and CDR2 YDEGEE. This CDR3 spans 17 amino acids. Unmatched junction bases numbered 12, after V lost 4 bases and J lost 5 bases. In DNA form, the CDR3 reads TGTGCCAGCAGCCTGACTCGTCTAGCGGGAGTTAACAATGAGCAGTTCTTC. It translates to CASSLTRLAGVNNEQFF.

V usage is TRBV30 and J usage is TRBJ1-4; D gene uncertain. CDR1 and CDR2 from the germline V gene are GTSNPN and SVGIG (reference sequence). The CDR3 extends over 17 amino acids. Trimming shortened V by 0 bases and J by 10 bases, and 24 bases separated the two germline ends. CDR3 in amino acids: CAWSVRSGDPVSAKLFF. As DNA, the CDR3 is TGTGCCTGGAGTGTAAGGTCCGGAGACCCCGTCTCTGCAAAACTGTTTTTT.

V usage is TRBV5-6 and J usage is TRBJ2-1; D unclear. This CDR3 contains 14 residues. V shed 5 bases and J shed 7 bases, with 16 bases lying between them. Germline lookup yields CDR1 SGHDT and CDR2 YYEEEE. This CDR3 is CASSRPVERNEQFF. Written as DNA, the CDR3 is TGTGCCAGCAGTCGACCAGTGGAGAGGAATGAGCAGTTCTTC. The whole variable domain, filled in from reference TRBV5-6 and TRBJ2-1, reads DAGVTQSPTHLIKTRGQQVTLRCSPKSGHDTVSWYQQALGQGPQFIFQYYEEEERQRGNFPDRFSGHQFPNYSSELNVNALLLGDSALYLCASSRPVERNEQFFGPGTRLTVL.

This sequence joins TRBV5-6 and TRBJ2-7; D may correspond to TRBD1 or TRBD2 (5 bases each). The CDR3 extends over 14 amino acids. Germline V gene sequence: CDR1 SGHDT, CDR2 YYEEEE. Trimming cost V 4 bases and J 2 bases, with 13 bases left between them. The CDR3, as DNA: TGTGCCAGCAGCCTCCGGGACCCGACCTACGAGCAGTACTTC. It translates to CASSLRDPTYEQYF.

The CDR3 spells CASRGLAGHHEQFF. Here the CDR3 DNA reads TGTGCCAGCAGGGGACTAGCGGGACATCATGAGCAGTTCTTC. J is TRBJ2-1 and V is TRBV2; 13 positions match TRBD2. V gave up 6 bases and J gave up 8 bases; unmatched junction bases: 4. CDR3 length equals 14 residues. Per the germline V gene, CDR1 is SNHLY and CDR2 is FYNNEI. Looking up the rest from reference TRBV2 and TRBJ2-1 gives the full variable domain: EPEVTQTPSHQVTQMGQEVILRCVPISNHLYFYWYRQILGQKVEFLVSFYNNEISEKSEIFDDQFSVERPDGSNFTLKIRSTKLEDSAMYFCASRGLAGHHEQFFGPGTRLTVL.

The chain uses TRBV5-4 and TRBJ2-7; 12 positions match TRBD2. Losses at the gene ends were 2 bases for V and 7 bases for J; bases not matched to a gene: 10. CDR3 length equals 16 residues. Germline V CDR1 and CDR2: SGHNT, YYREEE (reference sequence). CDR3 amino acids: CASSLHLAGGPGEQYF. The CDR3, as DNA: TGTGCCAGCAGCTTACATCTAGCGGGAGGGCCTGGAGAGCAGTACTTC.

This clone showed up just once. The rearrangement joins TRBV6-1 to TRBJ2-2; either TRBD1 or TRBD2 may fit D (5 bases each). Per germline, CDR1 MNHNS and CDR2 SASEGT. The CDR3 has 16 residues. Between the trimmed V and J ends, which lost 4 bases and 0 bases, there was a span of 12 bases. DNA for the CDR3: TGTGCCAGCAGTGCGTCCGGGACCGCGAACACCGGGGAGCTGTTTTTT. Protein product: CASSASGTANTGELFF.